Below are 7 T cell receptor beta chains sequenced from a single sample in a study of blood T cell repertoires in COVID-19 (dated by TCRdb to about 2020). The library was obtained by the immunoSEQ multiplex PCR assay. In TCRdb, the immuneACCESS table is reduced to in-frame sequences with V and J assigned. These tables do not hold every clone; where another copy was compared, an unresolved V gene accounts for under half, and the others remain unexplained. Here the sample has 130,000 or so clones; over 80% occur a single time. 10% of the sample is held by the ten biggest clonotypes. Sequences were obtained from peripheral blood. Every receptor here comes from a man between 60 and 75 years old with active or convalescent COVID-19.

This chain uses TRBV5-1 with TRBJ1-2, with 10 bases lining up with TRBD1. V was clipped by 3 bases and J by 8 bases; unmatched bases: 4. Germline V CDR1 and CDR2: SGHRS, YFSETQ. This CDR3 comprises 13 residues. CDR3: CASSYGTGAGYTF. Written as DNA, the CDR3 is TGCGCCAGCAGCTACGGGACAGGGGCGGGCTACACCTTC.

The chain uses TRBV27 and TRBJ2-3, with D maybe TRBD2 (6 bases). This CDR3 has 11 residues. Germline lookup yields CDR1 MNHEY and CDR2 SMNVEV (reference sequence). Deletions cut 3 bases from V and 8 bases from J, with 6 bases between. The CDR3 loop is CASSLGGTQYF. Here the CDR3 DNA reads TGTGCCAGCAGTTTGGGGGGTACGCAGTATTTT.

This rearrangement joins TRBV29-1 to TRBJ2-1; 11 bases are shared with TRBD1. With 4 bases clipped from V and 0 bases from J, the junction kept 17 bases outside the gene matches. This CDR3 has 20 amino acids. Germline-derived CDR1 and CDR2 are SQVTM and ANQGSEA. CDR3 sequence reads: CSVVLLGQGAELGSYNEQFF. The CDR3 bases are TGCAGCGTTGTCCTCTTAGGACAGGGGGCCGAGCTGGGCTCCTACAATGAGCAGTTCTTC.

The chain uses TRBV27 and TRBJ1-1, with D maybe TRBD1 (6 bases). V gave up 4 bases and J gave up 7 bases, with 10 bases separating them. The CDR3 has 12 amino acids. Germline lookup yields CDR1 MNHEY and CDR2 SMNVEV (reference sequence). CDR3 nucleotides: TGTGCCAGCAGTTCCGACAGGTTTGAAGCTTTCTTT. As protein: CASSSDRFEAFF.

This sequence joins TRBV20-1 and TRBJ2-1, with 7 positions matching TRBD2. Germline V lookup: CDR1 DFQATT, CDR2 SNEGSKA (reference sequence). CDR3 length: 13 amino acids. V dropped 3 bases and J dropped 4; count of bases not matched to a gene: 3. This CDR3 is CSASAGAYNEQFF. The DNA for the CDR3 is TGCAGTGCTAGTGCGGGAGCTTACAATGAGCAGTTCTTC.

The CDR3 coding sequence is TGTGCCAGCATAGTCGGGACAGGGGGCTACTACGAGCAGTACTTC. Translating it yields CASIVGTGGYYEQYF. The J gene is TRBJ2-7, the V gene TRBV2; 12 bases are a match to TRBD1. The CDR3 consists of 15 residues. V dropped 7 bases and J dropped 3; count of bases not matched to a gene: 7. The V gene's germline CDR1 is SNHLY and CDR2 FYNNEI.

The CDR3 region is CASTLAGGQETQYF. The CDR3 nucleotides are TGTGCCAGCACCCTAGCGGGAGGCCAAGAGACCCAGTACTTC. The chain employs TRBV7-9 and TRBJ2-5; TRBD2 matches at 11 bases. Unmatched junction bases numbered 2, after V lost 7 bases and J lost 1 base. Per the germline V gene, CDR1 is SEHNR and CDR2 is FQNEAQ (reference sequence). The CDR3 has 14 residues.